Shown below are 17 T cell receptor beta chains from a single sample sequenced in a study of CD8 T cells in Susac syndrome. RNA, at about 0.45 to 1 ug, was reverse transcribed with random hexamers. TCRdb reprocessed the immunoSEQ multiplex PCR reads with MiXCR, giving one entry per CDR3 protein. This table holds about 200,000 distinct CDR3 sequences, approximately 90% found once. The specimen sequenced was CD8+ T cells from PBMCs. These receptors came from a human donor with multiple sclerosis.

V is TRBV5-1 and J is TRBJ1-1; D ambiguous. V lost 3 bases to trimming and J lost 7 bases, with 10 bases between them. Per the germline V gene, CDR1 is SGHRS and CDR2 is YFSETQ. This CDR3 has 12 amino acids. CDR3 nucleotide sequence: TGCGCCAGCAGCTCGAAGGAGAGTGAAGCTTTCTTT. It encodes CASSSKESEAFF.

The rearrangement joins TRBV29-1 to TRBJ2-7, with a tentative D call TRBD1 (6 bases). Germline V lookup: CDR1 SQVTM, CDR2 ANQGSEA. This CDR3 is built from 11 residues. The V end lost 7 bases, the J end lost 6 bases, and 13 bases lay between the germline ends. The CDR3 sequence: CSATGLTEQYF. The CDR3 coding sequence is TGCAGCGCAACAGGGTTGACCGAGCAGTACTTC.

In DNA, the CDR3 is TGTGCCAGCACCGAAGGTGGCACTGAAGCTTTCTTT. This gives the protein CASTEGGTEAFF. The V and J genes are TRBV7-9 and TRBJ1-1; D is uncertain. Germline loops: CDR1 SEHNR, CDR2 FQNEAQ (reference sequence). Trimming removed 7 bases from V and 4 bases from J, with 10 bases in between. The CDR3 has 12 amino acids.

The chain has TRBV19 and TRBJ1-2, with 9 nucleotides matching TRBD1. The CDR3 runs 12 residues. Losses at the gene ends were 7 bases for V and 8 bases for J; bases not matched to a gene: 5. CDR1 and CDR2 (germline): LNHDA, SQIVND (reference sequence). In DNA form, the CDR3 reads TGTGCCAGTAACGACAGGGGGGACGGCTACACCTTC. Amino acids: CASNDRGDGYTF.

The rearrangement links TRBV12-3 or TRBV12-4 to TRBJ1-5; the D is unclear. V lost 5 bases to trimming and J lost 0 bases, with 11 bases between them. This CDR3 has 15 amino acids. The CDR3 bases are TGTGCCAGCAGTCCCGGACGGGATAGCAATCAGCCCCAGCATTTT. It encodes CASSPGRDSNQPQHF.

The chain employs TRBV30 and TRBJ2-2, with TRBD1 identical over 8 bases. The ends lost 7 bases at V and 6 bases at J; junction bases unmatched: 7. This CDR3 has 13 residues. Germline V gives CDR1 GTSNPN, CDR2 SVGIG (reference sequence). The CDR3 coding sequence is TGTGCCTCTTGGACAGGGAAAGCCGGGGAGCTGTTTTTT. Its protein product is CASWTGKAGELFF.

The CDR3 bases are TGTGCCAGCAGCTTGGAAGGACAGGGCCTATACAATGAGCAGTTCTTC. Its translation is CASSLEGQGLYNEQFF. This chain connects TRBV5-6 to TRBJ2-1, with TRBD1 matching 8 bases. V lost 0 bases and J lost 4; bases outside the gene matches: 6. Germline V lookup: CDR1 SGHDT, CDR2 YYEEEE. This CDR3 has 16 residues.

The chain couples TRBV5-4 to TRBJ2-1; D is perhaps TRBD2 (6 bases). The germline V gene encodes CDR1 SGHNT and CDR2 YYREEE (reference sequence). The CDR3 covers 17 residues. Deletions cut 1 base from V and 6 bases from J, with 20 bases between. The CDR3 DNA reads TGTGCCAGCAGCTTGAGGCTAGCGCAGGAGAGGGCCAATGAGCAGTTCTTC. Its translation: CASSLRLAQERANEQFF.

The chain employs TRBV20-1 and TRBJ2-4, with 7 bases aligning to TRBD1. The CDR3 loop spans 17 amino acids. Germline V gene sequence: CDR1 DFQATT, CDR2 SNEGSKA (reference sequence). After removal of 0 bases from V and 1 base from J, the junction contained 9 bases not matched to a gene. The CDR3 region has the DNA TGCAGTGCTAGAGACCCCACAGGGGACGCGGCCAAAAACATTCAGTACTTC. Translation gives CSARDPTGDAAKNIQYF.

The CDR3 is CASRGKEPTGLYGYTF. The CDR3 DNA reads as TGTGCCAGCAGGGGGAAGGAGCCGACAGGGCTCTATGGCTACACCTTC. V gene TRBV7-9 combines with J gene TRBJ1-2, with 7 bases identical to TRBD1. Germline CDR1 SEHNR, CDR2 FQNEAQ (reference sequence). The CDR3 length is 16 residues. V lost 6 bases, J lost 4 bases, and 14 bases stayed unmatched.

The V gene is TRBV27, the J gene TRBJ2-2; TRBD1 agrees at 11 bases. Losses at the gene ends were 4 bases for V and 5 bases for J; bases not matched to a gene: 3. Germline lookup yields CDR1 MNHEY and CDR2 SMNVEV (reference sequence). The CDR3 contains 15 residues. The CDR3 region has the DNA TGTGCCAGCAGTTCAGGGACAGGGGGTACCGGGGAGCTGTTTTTT. As protein: CASSSGTGGTGELFF.

This clonotype occurred once. The chain links TRBV6-5 to TRBJ2-3; 8 nucleotides agree with TRBD1. Trimming removed 8 bases from V and 2 bases from J; junction bases left unmatched: 9. Germline values: CDR1 MNHEY, CDR2 SVGAGI. This CDR3 has 15 residues. CDR3 sequence reads: CASSGTGWVTDTQYF. The CDR3 DNA sequence: TGTGCCAGCTCCGGGACAGGATGGGTCACAGATACGCAGTATTTT.

The V and J genes are TRBV25-1 and TRBJ1-4; D remains unclear. With 1 base removed from V and 8 bases from J, the gap between germline ends came to 11 bases. The germline CDR1 and CDR2 sequences are MGHDK and SYGVNS. The CDR3 has 14 residues. The CDR3 protein is CASSEFGSGEKLFF. The CDR3 nucleotides read TGTGCCAGCAGTGAATTCGGGTCGGGGGAAAAACTGTTTTTT. The variable domain in full, with the rest retrieved from reference TRBV25-1 and TRBJ1-4, is EADIYQTPRYLVIGTGKKITLECSQTMGHDKMYWYQQDPGMELHLIHYSYGVNSTEKGDLSSESTVSRIRTEHFPLTLESARPSHTSQYLCASSEFGSGEKLFFGSGTQLSVL.

The chain joins TRBV27 to TRBJ1-2; the D gene is possibly TRBD1 (6 bases). The CDR3 has 14 amino acids. Trimming took 4 bases from V and 5 from J, leaving 14 bases between them. Germline V gene data show CDR1 as MNHEY and CDR2 as SMNVEV (reference sequence). The CDR3 region has the DNA TGTGCCAGCAGTTGGACAGCTTTAAGTTATGGCTACACCTTC. Its translation: CASSWTALSYGYTF.

J is TRBJ2-1 and V is TRBV27; 11 bases agree with TRBD2. The CDR3 runs to 14 residues. Germline values: CDR1 MNHEY, CDR2 SMNVEV (reference sequence). V trimming: 5 bases; J trimming: 7 bases; junction bases outside the gene matches: 4. CDR3 DNA: TGTGCCAGCAGTCTAGCGGGGGGATCGAATGAGCAGTTCTTC. The encoded protein is CASSLAGGSNEQFF.

This clonotype was detected once. The chain employs TRBV6-4 and TRBJ2-3, with D maybe TRBD1 (6 bases). V was clipped by 0 bases and J by 2 bases, with 9 bases between them. The germline V gene has CDR1 MRHNA and CDR2 SNTAGT. The CDR3 runs to 15 residues. The CDR3 coding sequence is TGTGCCAGCAGTGACTCGGACAGCTACACAGATACGCAGTATTTT. Protein product: CASSDSDSYTDTQYF.

Notes on this clonotype: One end of the junction varies from germline; a read error may be responsible. The CDR3 loop is CASSLANEDTQYF. The CDR3 DNA reads as TGTGCTAGCAGCTTAGCGAATGAAGATACGCAGTATTTT. The V and J genes are TRBV7-7 and TRBJ2-3, with D possibly matching TRBD2 (5 bases). The CDR3 totals 13 residues. Germline loops: CDR1 SSHAT, CDR2 FNYEAQ (reference sequence). The entire variable domain, with the rest obtained from reference TRBV7-7 and TRBJ2-3, is as follows: GAGVSQSPRYKVTKRGQDVTLRCDPISSHATLYWYQQALGQGPEFLTYFNYEAQPDKSGLPSDRFSAERPEGSISTLTIQRTEQRDSAMYRCASSLANEDTQYFGPGTRLTVL.